The 20 T cell receptor beta chains below come from one sample, sequenced in a study of immune heterogeneity within non-small cell lung tumors. In a multiplex PCR, 32 V and 13 J primers amplified TCR beta CDR3. TCRdb reprocessed the multiplex PCR reads with MiXCR, giving one entry per CDR3 protein. In the table there are about 2,600 distinct CDR3 sequences, roughly a quarter of which are singletons. Template input, which was bulk tumor genomic DNA, totaled around 660 ng per sample. Several biopsies per primary tumor were taken during surgery, spaced as far apart as possible. Before undergoing curative surgery, patients had newly diagnosed non-small cell lung cancer that was untreated. The sequenced material came from lung tumor tissue. The receptors stem from a man aged 50-59 years with non-small cell lung cancer.

J is TRBJ1-4 and V is TRBV12-3 or TRBV12-4, with unresolved D. V was pared by 1 base and J by 0 bases, with 3 bases between. The CDR3 spans 14 residues. This CDR3 reads CASSLESTNEKLFF. CDR3 in DNA: TGTGCCAGCAGTTTAGAGTCAACTAATGAAAAACTGTTTTTT.

By share, this clonotype ranks as medium-sized (0.01 to 0.1%). V is TRBV6-5 and J is TRBJ1-4; the D is unclear. Germline assignment: CDR1 MNHEY and CDR2 SVGAGI. The CDR3 extends over 14 amino acids. Deletions cut 2 bases from V and 0 bases from J, with 4 bases between. CDR3 in amino acids: CASSYGATNEKLFF. The DNA of the CDR3 is TGTGCCAGCAGTTACGGAGCAACTAATGAAAAACTGTTTTTT.

CDR3 sequence (DNA): TGTGCCAGCAGTCCCCGACTAGCGGGAGGAACAGATACGCAGTATTTT. The encoded protein is CASSPRLAGGTDTQYF. The gene calls are TRBV27 and TRBJ2-3; 13 bases match TRBD2. The CDR3 runs to 16 residues. V lost 5 bases to trimming and J lost 3 bases; unmatched junction nucleotides: 5. CDR1 MNHEY and CDR2 SMNVEV come from the germline V gene (reference sequence).

By frequency in the sample, this clonotype is medium-sized (0.01 to 0.1%). This chain connects TRBV3-1 to TRBJ1-6; 11 bases map to TRBD1. V gave up 4 bases and J gave up 6 bases; unmatched junction bases: 5. The CDR3 contains 16 residues. From germline, CDR1 is LGHDT and CDR2 YNNKEL (reference sequence). CDR3 nucleotide sequence: TGTGCCAGCAGCCCAGGACAGGGGGCTGGTAATTCACCCCTCCACTTT. Translating gives CASSPGQGAGNSPLHF.

This clonotype is termed medium-sized. The chain uses TRBV5-1 and TRBJ1-1; D gene uncertain. V was cut by 0 bases and J by 2 bases, with 14 bases left in between. The germline CDR1 and CDR2 sequences are SGHRS and YFSETQ. The CDR3 is made up of 16 amino acids. In nucleotides, the CDR3 is TGCGCCAGCAGCTTGGGGGTGACACCGCGAAACACTGAAGCTTTCTTT. Amino acids: CASSLGVTPRNTEAFF.

By share, this clonotype ranks as medium-sized. The rearrangement links TRBV28 to TRBJ2-1; D unclear. The CDR3 runs 11 residues. V shed 2 bases and J shed 15 bases, with 11 bases lying between them. Germline V gene data show CDR1 as MDHEN and CDR2 as SYDVKM. CDR3 region: CASSLLSLLFF. CDR3 DNA: TGTGCCAGCAGTTTACTCTCATTACTGTTCTTC.

This sequence joins TRBV5-1 and TRBJ2-6; D perhaps matches TRBD2 (6 bases). Germline CDR1 reads SGHRS; CDR2 reads YFSETQ. Deletions cut 5 bases from V and 0 bases from J, with 15 bases between. CDR3 length equals 17 residues. The CDR3 loop is CASREGFFNSGANVLTF. CDR3 bases: TGCGCCAGCAGGGAGGGGTTTTTTAACTCTGGGGCCAACGTCCTGACTTTC.

This clonotype was observed a few times. A much larger clone lies a single base off, so this may be a read error. The gene calls are TRBV3-1 and TRBJ1-2; 8 bases agree with TRBD1. Trimming took 7 bases from V and 2 from J; bases not matched to a gene: 6. The CDR3 runs 14 residues. Germline V gene sequence: CDR1 LGHDT, CDR2 YNNKEL (reference sequence). For the CDR3, the DNA is TGTGCCAGCATCGAAAGACAGGGGAACTATGGCTACACCTTC. This codes for CASIERQGNYGYTF.

This clonotype is medium-sized. The J gene is TRBJ2-1, the V gene TRBV6-1; a weak D match, TRBD1 (5 bases). V was shortened by 7 bases and J by 4 bases, with 14 bases between the two germline ends. CDR3 size: 14 residues. Germline V gene data show CDR1 as MNHNS and CDR2 as SASEGT. The CDR3 sequence: CASTGRDNYNEQFF. The CDR3 region has the DNA TGTGCCAGCACAGGCAGGGATAATTACAATGAGCAGTTCTTC.

At least ten counts were recorded for this clonotype. This chain uses TRBV3-1 with TRBJ1-5; D gene ambiguous. The germline gives CDR1 LGHDT, CDR2 YNNKEL (reference sequence). The CDR3 totals 12 residues. Trimming cost V 5 bases and J 16 bases, with 18 bases left between them. CDR3 protein: CASSVQRGPIHF. The CDR3 DNA follows: TGTGCCAGCAGCGTTCAGCGGGGTCCAATCCATTTT.

Comment on this clonotype: No conserved phenylalanine or tryptophan is present at the end of the CDR3, so a read error is the likely explanation. The DNA is omitted, as the CDR3 cannot be located on it reliably, and the CDR3 follows TCRdb's listing. The rearrangement joins TRBV5-1 to TRBJ2-3; no DNA check was done on the table's D call, TRBD2. Inclusive of both ends, the CDR3 amounts to 17 amino acids. Germline lookup yields CDR1 SGHRS and CDR2 YFSETQ. The CDR3 is CASSPTTSGNYEQYFGP.

This clonotype qualifies as large. This chain joins TRBV6-1 and TRBJ2-7, with D perhaps TRBD1 or TRBD2 (10 bases each). V lost 8 bases and J lost 2, with 28 bases in between. This CDR3 is built from 18 residues. CDR1 is MNHNS, CDR2 SASEGT, per germline. The CDR3 here is CASGRDRGSSGSPYEQYF. Here the CDR3 DNA reads TGTGCCAGCGGCCGGGACAGGGGATCTAGCGGGAGCCCCTACGAGCAGTACTTC.

This clonotype rates as medium-sized. This chain links TRBV19 with TRBJ2-7; the match to TRBD1 covers 7 bases. With 6 bases clipped from V and 4 bases from J, the junction kept 3 bases outside the gene matches. Germline V gene data show CDR1 as LNHDA and CDR2 as SQIVND (reference sequence). This CDR3 is 12 amino acids long. CDR3 DNA sequence: TGTGCCAGTAGCGACAGGGCATACGAGCAGTACTTC. Protein product: CASSDRAYEQYF. The complete variable domain, with remaining parts taken from reference TRBV19 and TRBJ2-7, reads DGGITQSPKYLFRKEGQNVTLSCEQNLNHDAMYWYRQDPGQGLRLIYYSQIVNDFQKGDIAEGYSVSREKKESFPLTVTSAQKNPTAFYLCASSDRAYEQYFGPGTRLTVT.

This clonotype came up once. The V call is TRBV6-2 or TRBV6-3, the J call TRBJ1-1; D might be TRBD1 (5 bases). The germline V gene encodes CDR1 MNHEY and CDR2 SVGEGT. Trimming removed 6 bases at V and 4 bases at J, with 18 bases between. The CDR3 sequence is 15 residues long. The CDR3 spells CASSSGEHGGTEAFF. The CDR3 coding sequence is TGTGCCAGCAGCAGTGGGGAACACGGGGGCACTGAAGCTTTCTTT.

About this clonotype itself: Being one base from a much bigger clone, this may be a read error. This chain links TRBV28 with TRBJ2-1; TRBD2 agrees at 7 bases. In germline, CDR1 is MDHEN, CDR2 SYDVKM. CDR3 length: 18 residues. V shed 0 bases and J 0 bases; nucleotides not matched to a gene: 8. CDR3 amino acids: CASSLWWEGGLSYNEQFF. In DNA form, the CDR3 reads TGTGCCAGCAGTTTATGGTGGGAGGGAGGGCTCTCCTACAATGAGCAGTTCTTC.

The V gene is TRBV4-1, the J gene TRBJ2-3, with D unresolved. Per germline, CDR1 MGHRA and CDR2 YSYEKL. The CDR3 runs to 16 residues. Between the trimmed V and J ends, which lost 1 base and 1 base, there was a span of 12 bases. DNA for the CDR3: TGCGCCAGCAGCCAAGGTCGGAGCCGGGGCACAGATACGCAGTATTTT. Translation gives CASSQGRSRGTDTQYF.

In DNA form, the CDR3 reads TGTGCCAGCAGGCCCCGGGACGGGTTTAATGAAAAACTGTTTTTT. Residues: CASRPRDGFNEKLFF. The chain carries TRBV2 and TRBJ1-4, with D possibly being TRBD1 (5 bases). V lost 6 bases and J lost 4, with 15 bases in between. This CDR3 region has 15 residues. The V gene's germline CDR1 is SNHLY and CDR2 FYNNEI. Filled out from reference TRBV2 and TRBJ1-4, the complete variable domain reads EPEVTQTPSHQVTQMGQEVILRCVPISNHLYFYWYRQILGQKVEFLVSFYNNEISEKSEIFDDQFSVERPDGSNFTLKIRSTKLEDSAMYFCASRPRDGFNEKLFFGSGTQLSVL.

This clonotype came up many times. The rearrangement links TRBV3-1 to TRBJ2-3; maybe TRBD1 (5 bases). Trimming shortened V by 1 base and J by 2 bases, and 13 bases separated the two germline ends. This CDR3 is 16 amino acids long. Germline V gene lookup returns CDR1 LGHDT and CDR2 YNNKEL (reference sequence). CDR3 nucleotides: TGTGCCAGCAGCCAAGGGGGCTACTTCACCACAGATACGCAGTATTTT. It encodes CASSQGGYFTTDTQYF.

By share, this clonotype counts as large. The V call is TRBV19, the J call TRBJ2-1; 7 bases match TRBD2. This CDR3 is 14 amino acids long. Germline V CDR1 and CDR2: LNHDA, SQIVND (reference sequence). V shed 7 bases, J shed 3 bases, and the junction held 6 bases outside the gene matches. In DNA, the CDR3 is TGTGCCAGTAACGGACTAGTAAACTACAATGAGCAGTTCTTC. Encoded protein: CASNGLVNYNEQFF.

This clonotype counts as medium-sized. This sequence joins TRBV12-3 or TRBV12-4 and TRBJ2-1; TRBD2 aligns across 13 bases. J was trimmed by 8 bases and V by 5 bases; bases with no gene match: 9. The CDR3 has 16 amino acids. CDR3 sequence reads: CASSQGLAGVADEQFF. The CDR3 coding sequence is TGTGCCAGCAGTCAAGGACTAGCGGGAGTAGCCGATGAGCAGTTCTTC.